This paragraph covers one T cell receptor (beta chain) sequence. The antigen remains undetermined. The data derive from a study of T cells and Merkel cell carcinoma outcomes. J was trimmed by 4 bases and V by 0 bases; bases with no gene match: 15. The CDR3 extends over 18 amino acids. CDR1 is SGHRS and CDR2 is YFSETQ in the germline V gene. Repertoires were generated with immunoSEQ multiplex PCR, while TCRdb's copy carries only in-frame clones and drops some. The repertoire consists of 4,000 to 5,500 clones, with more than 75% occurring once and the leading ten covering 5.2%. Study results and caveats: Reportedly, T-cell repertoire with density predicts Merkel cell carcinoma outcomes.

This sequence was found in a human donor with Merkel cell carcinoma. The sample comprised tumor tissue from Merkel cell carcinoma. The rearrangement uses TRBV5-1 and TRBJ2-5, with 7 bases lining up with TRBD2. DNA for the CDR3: TGCGCCAGCAGCTTGGGGTCTCGCCGAGCAGCGGGAAGAGAGACCCAGTACTTC. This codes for CASSLGSRRAAGRETQYF.